This T cell receptor beta chain stems from a study of blood T cell repertoires in COVID-19. Produced via immunoSEQ multiplex PCR; TCRdb's table is partial and in-frame only. Among some 43,000 clones listed, approximately 88% were seen once. This clone was seen only once. The TCR sequence derives from a man aged 50-60 years with active COVID-19. The sample was peripheral blood.

CDR3 protein: CASSLGAGTGDGYTF. Here the CDR3 DNA reads TGTGCCAGCAGCTTAGGCGCTGGGACAGGGGATGGCTACACCTTC. V gene TRBV7-6 combines with J gene TRBJ1-2; 10 bases match TRBD1. This CDR3 has 15 amino acids. Germline assignment: CDR1 SGHVS and CDR2 FNYEAQ. V lost 1 base and J lost 6; bases outside the gene matches: 5. The variable domain in full, with the rest retrieved from reference TRBV7-6 and TRBJ1-2, is GAGVSQSPRYKVTKRGQDVALRCDPISGHVSLYWYRQALGQGPEFLTYFNYEAQQDKSGLPNDRFSAERPEGSISTLTIQRTEQRDSAMYRCASSLGAGTGDGYTFGSGTRLTVV.